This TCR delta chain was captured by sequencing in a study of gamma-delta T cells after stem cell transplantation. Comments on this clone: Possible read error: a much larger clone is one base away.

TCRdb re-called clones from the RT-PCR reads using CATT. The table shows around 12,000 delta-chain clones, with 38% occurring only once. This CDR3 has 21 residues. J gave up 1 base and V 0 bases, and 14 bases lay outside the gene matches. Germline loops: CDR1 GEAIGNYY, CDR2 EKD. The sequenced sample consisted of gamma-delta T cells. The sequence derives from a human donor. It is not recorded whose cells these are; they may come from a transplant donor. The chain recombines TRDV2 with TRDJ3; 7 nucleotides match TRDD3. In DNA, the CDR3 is TGTGCCTGTGACACCGCAAGACTGGGGAATACCCCATCCTGGGACACCCGACAGATGTTTTTC. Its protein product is CACDTARLGNTPSWDTRQMFF.